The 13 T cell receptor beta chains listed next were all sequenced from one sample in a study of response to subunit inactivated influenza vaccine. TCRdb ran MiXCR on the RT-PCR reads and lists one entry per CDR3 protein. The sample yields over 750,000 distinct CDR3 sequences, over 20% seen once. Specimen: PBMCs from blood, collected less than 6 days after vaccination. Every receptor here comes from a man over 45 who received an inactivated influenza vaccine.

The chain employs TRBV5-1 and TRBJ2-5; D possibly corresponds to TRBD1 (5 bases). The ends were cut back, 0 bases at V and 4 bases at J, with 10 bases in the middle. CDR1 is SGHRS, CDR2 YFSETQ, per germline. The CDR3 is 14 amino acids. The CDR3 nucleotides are TGCGCCAGCAGCTTGGCCAGGGTGGCAGAGACCCAGTACTTC. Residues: CASSLARVAETQYF.

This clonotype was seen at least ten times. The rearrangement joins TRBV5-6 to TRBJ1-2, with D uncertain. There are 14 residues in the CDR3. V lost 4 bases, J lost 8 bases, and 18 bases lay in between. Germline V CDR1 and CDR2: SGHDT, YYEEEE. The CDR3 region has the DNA TGTGCCAGCAGCCCACTTTCTACGGTATCCGGCTACACCTTC. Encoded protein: CASSPLSTVSGYTF.

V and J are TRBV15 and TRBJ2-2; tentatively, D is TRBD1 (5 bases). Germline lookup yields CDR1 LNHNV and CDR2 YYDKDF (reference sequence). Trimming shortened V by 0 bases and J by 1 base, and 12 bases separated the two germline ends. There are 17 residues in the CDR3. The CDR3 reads CATSRDGPGRNTGELFF. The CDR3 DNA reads TGTGCCACCAGCAGAGATGGTCCAGGGCGGAACACCGGGGAGCTGTTTTTT.

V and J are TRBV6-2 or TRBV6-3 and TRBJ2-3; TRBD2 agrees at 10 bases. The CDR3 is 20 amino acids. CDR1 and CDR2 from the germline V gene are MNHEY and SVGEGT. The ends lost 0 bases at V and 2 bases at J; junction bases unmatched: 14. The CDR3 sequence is CASSYSMLAGDGTATDTQYF. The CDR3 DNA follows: TGTGCCAGCAGTTACTCGATGCTAGCGGGAGATGGGACCGCCACAGATACGCAGTATTTT.

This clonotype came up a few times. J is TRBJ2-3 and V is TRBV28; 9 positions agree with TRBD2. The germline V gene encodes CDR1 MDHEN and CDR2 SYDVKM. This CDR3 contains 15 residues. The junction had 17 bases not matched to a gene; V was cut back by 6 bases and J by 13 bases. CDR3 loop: CASSPFRGLATMEYF. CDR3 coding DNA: TGTGCCAGCAGCCCCTTTAGGGGACTAGCCACCATGGAGTATTTT.

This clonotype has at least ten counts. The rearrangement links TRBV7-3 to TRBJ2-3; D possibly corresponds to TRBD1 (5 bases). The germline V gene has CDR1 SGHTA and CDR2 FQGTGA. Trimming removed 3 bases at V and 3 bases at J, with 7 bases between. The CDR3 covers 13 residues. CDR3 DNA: TGTGCCAGCAGCTTCAGGGTTACAGATACGCAGTATTTT. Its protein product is CASSFRVTDTQYF. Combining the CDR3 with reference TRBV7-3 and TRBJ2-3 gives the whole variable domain GAGVSQTPSNKVTEKGKYVELRCDPISGHTALYWYRQSLGQGPEFLIYFQGTGAADDSGLPNDRFFAVRPEGSVSTLKIQRTERGDSAVYLCASSFRVTDTQYFGPGTRLTVL.

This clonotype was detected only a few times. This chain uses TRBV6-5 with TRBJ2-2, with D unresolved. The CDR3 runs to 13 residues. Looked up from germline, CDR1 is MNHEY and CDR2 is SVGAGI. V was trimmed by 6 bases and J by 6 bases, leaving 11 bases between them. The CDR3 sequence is CASRLIRAGELFF. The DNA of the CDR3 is TGTGCCAGCAGATTAATAAGGGCCGGGGAGCTGTTTTTT.

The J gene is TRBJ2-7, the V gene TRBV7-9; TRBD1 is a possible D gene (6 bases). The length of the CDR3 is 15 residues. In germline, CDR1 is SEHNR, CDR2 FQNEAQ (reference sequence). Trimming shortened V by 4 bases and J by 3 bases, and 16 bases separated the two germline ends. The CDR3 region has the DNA TGTGCCAGCAGCTCACCCACGGCAGGGGTCTACGAGCAGTACTTC. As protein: CASSSPTAGVYEQYF.

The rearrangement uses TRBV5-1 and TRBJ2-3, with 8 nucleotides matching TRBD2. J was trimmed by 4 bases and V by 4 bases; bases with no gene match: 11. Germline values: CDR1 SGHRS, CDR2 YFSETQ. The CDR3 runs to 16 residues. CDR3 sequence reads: CASSPGASGGADTQYF. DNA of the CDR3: TGCGCCAGCAGCCCTGGGGCAAGCGGGGGCGCAGATACGCAGTATTTT.

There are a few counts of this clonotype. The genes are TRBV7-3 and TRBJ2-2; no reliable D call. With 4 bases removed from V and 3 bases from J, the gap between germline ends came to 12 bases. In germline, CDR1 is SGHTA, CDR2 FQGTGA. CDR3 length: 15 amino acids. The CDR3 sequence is CASSYGESDTGELFF. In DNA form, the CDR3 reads TGTGCCAGCAGCTACGGCGAGTCAGACACCGGGGAGCTGTTTTTT.

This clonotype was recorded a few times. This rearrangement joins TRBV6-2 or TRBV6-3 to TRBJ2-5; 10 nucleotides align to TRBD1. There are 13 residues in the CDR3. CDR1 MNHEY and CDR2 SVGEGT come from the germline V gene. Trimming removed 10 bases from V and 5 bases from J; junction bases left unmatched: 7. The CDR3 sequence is CATQTGGEETQYF. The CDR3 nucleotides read TGTGCCACCCAGACAGGGGGCGAGGAGACCCAGTACTTC.

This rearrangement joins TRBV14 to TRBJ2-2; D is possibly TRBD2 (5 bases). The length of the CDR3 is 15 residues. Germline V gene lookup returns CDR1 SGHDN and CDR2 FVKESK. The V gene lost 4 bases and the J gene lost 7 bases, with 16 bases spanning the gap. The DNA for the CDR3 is TGTGCCAGCAGCCCAACTAGGATTCGCGGCGGGGAGCTGTTTTTT. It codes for CASSPTRIRGGELFF. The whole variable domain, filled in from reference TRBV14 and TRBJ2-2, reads EAGVTQFPSHSVIEKGQTVTLRCDPISGHDNLYWYRRVMGKEIKFLLHFVKESKQDESGMPNNRFLAERTGGTYSTLKVQPAELEDSGVYFCASSPTRIRGGELFFGEGSRLTVL.

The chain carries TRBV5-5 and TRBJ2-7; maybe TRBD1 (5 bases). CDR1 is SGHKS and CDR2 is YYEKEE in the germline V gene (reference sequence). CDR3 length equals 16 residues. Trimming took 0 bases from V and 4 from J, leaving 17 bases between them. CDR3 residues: CASSLVSSRQPYEQYF. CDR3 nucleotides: TGTGCCAGCAGCTTGGTGTCCAGTCGACAGCCTTACGAGCAGTACTTC.